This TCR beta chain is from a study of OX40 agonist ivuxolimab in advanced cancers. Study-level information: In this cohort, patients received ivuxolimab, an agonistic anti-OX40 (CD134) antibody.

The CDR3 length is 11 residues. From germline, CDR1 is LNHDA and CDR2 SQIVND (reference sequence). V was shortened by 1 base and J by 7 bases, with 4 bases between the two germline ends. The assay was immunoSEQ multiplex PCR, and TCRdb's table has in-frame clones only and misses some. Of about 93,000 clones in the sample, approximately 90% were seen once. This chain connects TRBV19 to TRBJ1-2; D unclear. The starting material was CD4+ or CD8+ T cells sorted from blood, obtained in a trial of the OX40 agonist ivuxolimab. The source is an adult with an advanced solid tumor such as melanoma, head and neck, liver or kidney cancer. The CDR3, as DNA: TGTGCCAGTAGTATAGGGGCTGGCTACACCTTC. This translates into CASSIGAGYTF. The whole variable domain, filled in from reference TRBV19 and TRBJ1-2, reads DGGITQSPKYLFRKEGQNVTLSCEQNLNHDAMYWYRQDPGQGLRLIYYSQIVNDFQKGDIAEGYSVSREKKESFPLTVTSAQKNPTAFYLCASSIGAGYTFGSGTRLTVV.